The sequence of this T cell receptor beta chain was determined in a study of identical twins. Study-wide results and caveats: Twin pairs' shared out-of-frame alpha sequences were enriched in low generation probability. Zero-insertion analyses might be partly confounded by invariant T cells like MAIT and iNKT. In cord blood, abundant beta clonotypes had fewer insertions; memory showed no trend.

MiXCR, applied by TCRdb to the 5' RACE reads, yields one record per CDR3 protein. In the table there are 750,000 to 950,000 distinct CDR3 sequences, roughly an eighth of which are singletons. The V and J ends lost 0 bases and 5 bases respectively, with 14 bases between them. This CDR3 spans 16 amino acids. Germline values: CDR1 MGHRA, CDR2 YSYEKL. Note on this clonotype: Antigen: not known.

These data were likewise used in another study, on yellow fever vaccine responses in identical twins. That work adds: The T cell response to vaccination in identical twins was reportedly partly convergent and partly personalized.

The rearrangement uses TRBV4-1 and TRBJ2-1, with D unresolved. This clonotype was sampled from a woman under 30 in good health. Sequencing was performed on PBMCs. The CDR3 reads CASSQDWATHNNEQFF. Written as DNA, the CDR3 is TGCGCCAGCAGCCAAGATTGGGCGACACACAACAATGAGCAGTTCTTC.